The following is a T cell receptor beta chain sequence with its context. Antigen: not known. Time point reported: cycle 4 day 1 (C4D1), after around six weeks of nivolumab. Every one of the patients relapsed after autologous stem cell transplantation (brentuximab vedotin exposure was variable). The data belong to a study of PD-1 blockade in classical Hodgkin lymphoma. The overall study: Patients received nivolumab 3 mg/kg intravenously every 2 weeks.

Clones were read by immunoSEQ multiplex PCR, and TCRdb kept only the in-frame ones, dropping some. The sample records roughly 60,000 clones, more than 80% being singletons. Study observations and caveats: Nivolumab starters within 1 year of ASCT were excluded. CD4+ TCR diversity rose significantly by C4D1, and CD8+ TCR diversity did not. Healthy donors were reported to have higher baseline TCR diversity than newly diagnosed patients.

The CDR3 covers 16 residues. The V segment lost 2 bases and the J segment 6 bases; nucleotides outside the gene matches: 9. Germline V gives CDR1 SGHVS, CDR2 FNYEAQ. The origin of this receptor is a human donor with classical Hodgkin lymphoma. The chain combines TRBV7-6 with TRBJ2-3; 9 bases fit TRBD2. The material sequenced was peripheral blood mononuclear cells (PBMCs), taken before the fourth cycle of nivolumab. CDR3 sequence: CASSLYSGGLGDTQYF. Written as DNA, the CDR3 is TGTGCCAGCAGCTTATATAGCGGGGGCCTCGGGGATACGCAGTATTTT.